These T cell receptor beta chains were read from a single sample in a study of T cell changes during pregnancy in multiple sclerosis. Here immunoSEQ multiplex PCR was the method, and the copy in TCRdb shows in-frame clones only, minus some. This table has about 110,000 clones, roughly 90% appearing once. The specimen comprised peripheral blood, sampled after pregnancy. These receptors all come from a female donor with multiple sclerosis, enrolled in a pregnancy study. Both conserved end residues are part of each CDR3. Clone size is given for some rows only: seen once, a few or many times, or a class if the clone is expanded.

V gene: TRBV29-1; clone size: -; CDR3 protein: CSVEEAELRFTEAFF
V gene: TRBV18; clone size: -; CDR3 protein: CASSPDSLIPLF
V gene: TRBV7-7; clone size: -; CDR3 protein: CASSDPRGGDETQYF
V gene: TRBV27; clone size: once; CDR3 protein: CASSLGGGTYEQYF
V gene: TRBV9; clone size: -; CDR3 protein: CASSVRQGATDTQYF
V gene: TRBV5-1; clone size: -; CDR3 protein: CASSLADRGIYTEAFF
V gene: TRBV27; clone size: -; CDR3 protein: CASSLKETYEQYF
V gene: TRBV4-2; clone size: -; CDR3 protein: CASSHGTSGGTDTQYF
V gene: TRBV5-6; clone size: -; CDR3 protein: CASSITGQGATDTQYF
V gene: TRBV7-6; clone size: -; CDR3 protein: CASRQHMNTEAFF
V gene: TRBV5-1; clone size: -; CDR3 protein: CASSPGLEGEQYF
V gene: TRBV27; clone size: -; CDR3 protein: CASRPVTGMNTEAFF
V gene: TRBV6-1; clone size: -; CDR3 protein: CASSEAGGFQPQHF
V gene: TRBV5-6; clone size: -; CDR3 protein: CASSLWGVSNTEAFF
V gene: TRBV6-5; clone size: -; CDR3 protein: CASRTGGNYGYTF
V gene: TRBV5-4; clone size: -; CDR3 protein: CASSLPSGAENEQFF
V gene: TRBV5-8; clone size: -; CDR3 protein: CASSLGTVMYEQYF
V gene: TRBV27; clone size: -; CDR3 protein: CASSSASTSGYEQYF
V gene: TRBV6-1; clone size: -; CDR3 protein: CASSDPPAGGYEQYF
V gene: TRBV18; clone size: few; CDR3 protein: CASSPPTEGGYTF
V gene: TRBV4-2; clone size: -; CDR3 protein: CASSQGTANTGELFF
V gene: TRBV6-4; clone size: -; CDR3 protein: CASSDYRDGEKLFF
V gene: TRBV6-1; clone size: -; CDR3 protein: CASRTRGTRYNEQFF